The 8 T cell receptor beta chains below were found in one sample sequenced in a study of blood T cell repertoires in COVID-19. Clones were sequenced by immunoSEQ multiplex PCR, and TCRdb holds only the in-frame ones, with some missing. The repertoire holds over 200,000 clones, with 85% to 90% as singletons. The specimen sequenced was peripheral blood. Source of these receptors: a woman aged 60-75 years with acute or convalescent COVID-19.

The chain couples TRBV12-3 or TRBV12-4 to TRBJ2-3; D is unclear. The CDR3 is made up of 11 amino acids. V was shortened by 7 bases and J by 1 base, with 3 bases between the two germline ends. This CDR3 is CASTGTDTQYF. DNA for the CDR3: TGTGCCAGCACCGGCACAGATACGCAGTATTTT.

This CDR3 reads CASSWRTGANVLTF. The CDR3 DNA follows: TGTGCCAGCAGTTGGAGAACTGGGGCCAACGTCCTGACTTTC. The rearrangement uses TRBV3-1 (or the pseudogene TRBV3-2) and TRBJ2-6; D gene uncertain. The V end was cut by 6 bases, the J end by 2 bases, with 8 bases between. This CDR3 has 14 amino acids. Germline lookup yields CDR1 LGHDT and CDR2 YNNKEL (reference sequence).

The genes are TRBV14 and TRBJ2-5, with a weak D call TRBD1 (5 bases). This CDR3 contains 13 residues. Germline values: CDR1 SGHDN, CDR2 FVKESK. V was trimmed by 3 bases and J by 1 base, leaving 6 bases between them. CDR3 sequence (DNA): TGTGCCAGCAGCCAGCAGGGCCAAGAGACCCAGTACTTC. Encoded protein: CASSQQGQETQYF.

V gene TRBV28 combines with J gene TRBJ2-7, with D hard to call. CDR3 length: 12 residues. V was shortened by 5 bases and J by 4 bases, with 9 bases between the two germline ends. Germline assignment: CDR1 MDHEN and CDR2 SYDVKM. The CDR3 DNA is TGTGCCAGCAGTCCCAACGGGTACGAGCAGTACTTC. Translating gives CASSPNGYEQYF.

The chain links TRBV3-1 (or the pseudogene TRBV3-2) to TRBJ2-3; TRBD1 aligns across 9 bases. The CDR3 has 16 amino acids. The germline V gene has CDR1 LGHDT and CDR2 YNNKEL (reference sequence). J was trimmed by 7 bases and V by 1 base; bases with no gene match: 9. The CDR3 region is CASSQVWGQGSHTQYF. DNA of the CDR3: TGTGCCAGCAGCCAAGTTTGGGGACAGGGTAGTCATACGCAGTATTTT.

This chain uses TRBV11-2 with TRBJ2-1; D is unclear. The ends were cut back, 4 bases at V and 8 bases at J, with 6 bases in the middle. CDR1 is SGHAT, CDR2 FQNNGV, per germline. The CDR3 has 11 residues. This chain's CDR3 is CASSSPYEQFF. DNA of the CDR3: TGTGCCAGCAGCTCTCCTTATGAGCAGTTCTTC.

This clone was seen more than once but under ten times. J is TRBJ1-2 and V is TRBV20-1; the D gene is possibly TRBD1 (6 bases). CDR3 size: 12 residues. Trimming cost V 3 bases and J 6 bases, with 11 bases left between them. The germline V gene encodes CDR1 DFQATT and CDR2 SNEGSKA (reference sequence). The CDR3: CSASPNRDGYTF. The CDR3 coding sequence is TGCAGTGCTAGTCCGAACAGGGATGGCTACACCTTC.

This chain links TRBV6-5 with TRBJ2-7, with TRBD2 as a possible D gene (6 bases). Germline V gene data show CDR1 as MNHEY and CDR2 as SVGAGI. Deletions cut 7 bases from V and 2 bases from J, with 15 bases between. CDR3 size: 14 residues. The CDR3: CASTKAGYPYEQYF. The CDR3 DNA is TGTGCCAGCACTAAGGCGGGGTATCCCTACGAGCAGTACTTC.